This T cell receptor beta chain was recovered during a study of response to subunit inactivated influenza vaccine. TCRdb called the RT-PCR reads again in MiXCR, with one record for every CDR3 protein. Of about half a million distinct CDR3 sequences in the sample, 7.6% were seen once. This clonotype showed up many times. Its antigen is not known. J was trimmed by 0 bases and V by 5 bases; bases with no gene match: 7. The CDR3 has 16 amino acids. Per the germline V gene, CDR1 is DFQATT and CDR2 is SNEGSKA (reference sequence). General study findings and limits: Only a handful of new T cells, the authors suggested, are recruited with each seasonal influenza vaccination.

The source material was PBMCs from blood, sampled around 25 months after vaccination. This chain links TRBV20-1 with TRBJ2-6; 7 nucleotides match TRBD1. This TCR derives from a man between 50 and 69 years old who received an inactivated influenza vaccine. CDR3 coding DNA: TGCAGTGCTTCGGGACAGTTGAGCTCTGGGGCCAACGTCCTGACTTTC. Its protein is CSASGQLSSGANVLTF.